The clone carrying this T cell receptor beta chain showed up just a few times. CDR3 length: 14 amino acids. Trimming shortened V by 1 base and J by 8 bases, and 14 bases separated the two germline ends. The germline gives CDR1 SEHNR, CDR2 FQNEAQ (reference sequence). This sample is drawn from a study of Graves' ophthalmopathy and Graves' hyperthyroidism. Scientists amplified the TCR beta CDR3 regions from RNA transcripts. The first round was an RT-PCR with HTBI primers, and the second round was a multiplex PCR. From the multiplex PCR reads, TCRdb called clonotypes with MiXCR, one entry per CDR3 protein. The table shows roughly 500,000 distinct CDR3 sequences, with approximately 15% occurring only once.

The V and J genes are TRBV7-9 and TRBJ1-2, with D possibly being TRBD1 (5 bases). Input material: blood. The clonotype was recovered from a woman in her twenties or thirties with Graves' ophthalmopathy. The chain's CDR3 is CASSLELDRGGYTF. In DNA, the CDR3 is TGTGCCAGCAGCTTAGAGCTAGACAGAGGCGGCTACACCTTC.